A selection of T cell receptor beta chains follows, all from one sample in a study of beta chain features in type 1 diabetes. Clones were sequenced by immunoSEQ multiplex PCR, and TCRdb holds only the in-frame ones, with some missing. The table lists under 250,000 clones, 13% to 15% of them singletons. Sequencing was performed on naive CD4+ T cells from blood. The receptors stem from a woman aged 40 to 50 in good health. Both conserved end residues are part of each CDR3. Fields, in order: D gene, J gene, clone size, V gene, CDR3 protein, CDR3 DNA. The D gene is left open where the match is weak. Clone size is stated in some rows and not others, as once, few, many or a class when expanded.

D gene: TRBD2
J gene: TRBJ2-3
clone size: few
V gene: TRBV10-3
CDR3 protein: CAISEPLAGGITDTQYF
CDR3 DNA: TGTGCCATCAGTGAGCCCCTAGCGGGGGGCATCACAGATACGCAGTATTTT

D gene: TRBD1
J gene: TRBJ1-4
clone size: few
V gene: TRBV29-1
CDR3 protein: CSVTGQGASNEKLFF
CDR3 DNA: TGCAGCGTGACGGGACAGGGGGCGTCTAATGAAAAACTGTTTTTT

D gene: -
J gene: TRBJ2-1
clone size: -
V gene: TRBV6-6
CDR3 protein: CASSYTNNNEQFF
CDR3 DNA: TGTGCCAGCAGTTATACGAACAACAATGAGCAGTTCTTC

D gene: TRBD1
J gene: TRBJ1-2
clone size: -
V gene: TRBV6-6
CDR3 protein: CASSRDSEGYTF
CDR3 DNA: TGTGCCAGCAGTCGGGACAGTGAAGGCTACACCTTC

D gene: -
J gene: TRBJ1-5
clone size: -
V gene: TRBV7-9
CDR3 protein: CASSLLGGPQHF
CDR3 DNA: TGTGCCAGCAGCCTACTGGGAGGGCCCCAGCATTTT

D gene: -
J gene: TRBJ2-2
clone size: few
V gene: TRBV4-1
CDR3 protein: CASSQEYSTGELFF
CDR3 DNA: TGCGCCAGCAGCCAAGAGTATTCCACCGGGGAGCTGTTTTTT

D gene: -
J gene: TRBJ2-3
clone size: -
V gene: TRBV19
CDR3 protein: CASSSTRPDTQYF
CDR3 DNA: TGTGCCAGTAGTAGTACACGCCCGGATACGCAGTATTTT

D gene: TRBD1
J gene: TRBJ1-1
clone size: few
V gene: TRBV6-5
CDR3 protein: CASRRGTANTEAFF
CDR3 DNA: TGTGCCAGCAGGCGAGGGACAGCGAACACTGAAGCTTTCTTT

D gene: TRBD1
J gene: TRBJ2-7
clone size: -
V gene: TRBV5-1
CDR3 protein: CASSGTGMDEQYF
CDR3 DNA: TGCGCCAGCAGCGGGACAGGGATGGACGAGCAGTACTTC

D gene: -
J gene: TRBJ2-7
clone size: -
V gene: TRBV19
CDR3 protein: CASRREQGTYEQYF
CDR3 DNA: TGTGCCAGTAGGAGGGAGCAGGGGACCTACGAGCAGTACTTC

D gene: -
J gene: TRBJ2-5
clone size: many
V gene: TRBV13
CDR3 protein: CASSFKETQYF
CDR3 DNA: TGTGCCAGCAGCTTTAAAGAGACCCAGTACTTC

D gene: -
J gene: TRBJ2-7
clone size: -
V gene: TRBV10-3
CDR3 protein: CAITDTSIHEQYF
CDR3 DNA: TGTGCCATCACAGACACTTCTATCCACGAGCAGTACTTC

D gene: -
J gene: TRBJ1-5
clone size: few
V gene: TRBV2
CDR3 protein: CASSGGRTNQPQHF
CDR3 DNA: TGTGCCAGCAGTGGAGGACGGACTAATCAGCCCCAGCATTTT

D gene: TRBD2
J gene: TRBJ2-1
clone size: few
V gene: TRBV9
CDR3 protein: CASNSGAGGNNEQFF
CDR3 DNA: TGTGCCAGCAATTCCGGTGCGGGGGGTAACAATGAGCAGTTCTTC

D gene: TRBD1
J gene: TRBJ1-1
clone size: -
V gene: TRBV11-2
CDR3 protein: CASSLVGQGNTEAFF
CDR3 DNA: TGTGCCAGCAGCTTAGTCGGACAGGGAAACACTGAAGCTTTCTTT

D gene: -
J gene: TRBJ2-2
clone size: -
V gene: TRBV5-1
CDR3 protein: CASSPGLRSTGELFF
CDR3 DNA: TGCGCCAGCAGCCCCGGTTTAAGGAGCACCGGGGAGCTGTTTTTT

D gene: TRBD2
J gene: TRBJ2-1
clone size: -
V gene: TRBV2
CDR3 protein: CASSEIAGGRGSYNEQFF
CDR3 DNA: TGTGCCAGCAGTGAAATAGCGGGGGGGCGAGGGTCCTACAATGAGCAGTTCTTC

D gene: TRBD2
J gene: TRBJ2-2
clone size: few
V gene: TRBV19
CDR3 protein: CASSGGDQNTGELFF
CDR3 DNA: TGTGCCAGTAGCGGGGGGGACCAGAACACCGGGGAGCTGTTTTTT

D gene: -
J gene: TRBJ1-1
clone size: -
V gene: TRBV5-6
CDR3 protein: CASRGRGRGTEAFF
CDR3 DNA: TGTGCCAGCAGGGGGAGGGGGAGGGGCACTGAAGCTTTCTTT

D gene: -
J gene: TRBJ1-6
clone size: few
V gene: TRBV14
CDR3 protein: CASSLGQYNSPLHF
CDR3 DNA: TGTGCCAGCAGTCTCGGACAGTATAATTCACCCCTCCACTTT

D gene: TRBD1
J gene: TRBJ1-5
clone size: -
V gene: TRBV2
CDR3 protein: CATARDRASNQPQHF
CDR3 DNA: TGTGCCACAGCGAGAGACAGGGCTAGCAATCAGCCCCAGCATTTT

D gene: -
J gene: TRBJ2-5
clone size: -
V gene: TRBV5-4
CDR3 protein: CASNTAGNGLKTQYF
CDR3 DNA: TGTGCCAGCAACACGGCGGGGAATGGCTTGAAGACCCAGTACTTC

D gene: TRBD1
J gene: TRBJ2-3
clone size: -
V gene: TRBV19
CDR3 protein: CASTSTGGATDTQYF
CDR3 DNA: TGTGCCAGTACCTCTACAGGGGGCGCAACAGATACGCAGTATTTT

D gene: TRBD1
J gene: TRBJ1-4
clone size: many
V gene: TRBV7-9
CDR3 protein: CASSPGQGVNEKLFF
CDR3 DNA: TGTGCCAGCAGCCCGGGACAGGGGGTTAATGAAAAACTGTTTTTT

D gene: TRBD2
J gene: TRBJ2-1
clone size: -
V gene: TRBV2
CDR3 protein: CASSELRLAGGEQFF
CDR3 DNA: TGTGCCAGCAGTGAGTTGAGGCTAGCGGGGGGCGAGCAGTTCTTC

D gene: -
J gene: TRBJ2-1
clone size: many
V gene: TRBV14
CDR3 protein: CASSLRNEQFF
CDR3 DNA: TGTGCCAGCAGCCTCCGCAATGAGCAGTTCTTC

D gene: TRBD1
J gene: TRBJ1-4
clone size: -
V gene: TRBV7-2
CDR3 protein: CASSPNRGSNEKLFF
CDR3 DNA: TGTGCCAGCAGCCCGAACAGGGGAAGTAATGAAAAACTGTTTTTT

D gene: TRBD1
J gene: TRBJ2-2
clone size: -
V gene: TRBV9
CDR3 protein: CASSVGQGFTGELFF
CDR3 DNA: TGTGCCAGCAGCGTAGGACAGGGTTTTACCGGGGAGCTGTTTTTT

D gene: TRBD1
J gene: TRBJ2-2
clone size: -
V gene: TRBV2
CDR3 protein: CASWAPGQARTGELFF
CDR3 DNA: TGTGCCAGCTGGGCCCCGGGACAGGCAAGGACCGGGGAGCTGTTTTTT